The next 22 T cell receptor beta chains were all read from a single sample in a study of T cell responses to AZD1222 COVID-19 vaccine. Clones were read by immunoSEQ multiplex PCR, and TCRdb kept only the in-frame ones, dropping some. Of roughly 200,000 clones listed, 90% to 95% are singletons. The sequencing here drew on peripheral blood, taken 28 days after the second dose of the MenACWY control vaccine. The source is an adult who received the MenACWY meningococcal vaccine as a control.

This clone appeared a single time. The rearrangement links TRBV18 to TRBJ1-1; weak D call: TRBD1 (6 bases). This CDR3 has 16 amino acids. The V gene's germline CDR1 is KGHSH and CDR2 LQKENI. The ends were cut back, 4 bases at V and 6 bases at J, with 21 bases in the middle. In DNA, the CDR3 is TGTGCCAGCTCACTCTTCACGGACAGCACGGGAGCTGAAGCTTTCTTT. It yields the protein CASSLFTDSTGAEAFF.

In DNA, the CDR3 is TGTGCCACCTCCAGTCTGAGACAGGGGGCTTTCTACAATGAGCAGTTCTTC. Encoded protein: CATSSLRQGAFYNEQFF. The rearrangement links TRBV24-1 to TRBJ2-1; 10 bases map to TRBD1. The CDR3 has 17 amino acids. Trimming at V came to 9 bases and at J to 3 bases, leaving 13 bases not matched to a gene. CDR1 is KGHDR and CDR2 is SFDVKD in the germline V gene.

V usage is TRBV5-1 and J usage is TRBJ2-1; TRBD2 matches 8 bases. The V gene end was trimmed by 2 bases and the J gene end by 7 bases; junction bases not matched to a gene: 8. Germline V gives CDR1 SGHRS, CDR2 YFSETQ. CDR3 length: 15 residues. For the CDR3, the DNA is TGCGCCAGCAGCTTATTGTCGGGAGGGGTAAATGAGCAGTTCTTC. This sequence encodes CASSLLSGGVNEQFF.

The genes are TRBV11-1 and TRBJ1-4; D gene uncertain. Germline CDR1 SGHAT, CDR2 FQDESV (reference sequence). This CDR3 has 15 amino acids. V shed 5 bases and J shed 5 bases, with 15 bases lying between them. CDR3 sequence reads: CASSTPGSGNEKLFF. In nucleotides, the CDR3 is TGTGCCAGCAGCACCCCGGGCAGCGGAAATGAAAAACTGTTTTTT.

The rearrangement joins TRBV10-3 to TRBJ2-5; 7 nucleotides align to TRBD2. Germline V gene sequence: CDR1 ENHRY, CDR2 SYGVKD. Trimming took 4 bases from V and 5 from J; bases not matched to a gene: 1. The CDR3 has 12 amino acids. CDR3 bases: TGTGCCATCAGTGCACTAGCGGAGACCCAGTACTTC. Its protein is CAISALAETQYF.

The chain recombines TRBV18 with TRBJ2-5, with 7 bases matching TRBD1. This CDR3 spans 14 amino acids. Germline-derived CDR1 and CDR2 are KGHSH and LQKENI. Trimming took 0 bases from V and 4 from J; bases not matched to a gene: 2. The CDR3 region is CASSPPTGTETQYF. The DNA for the CDR3 is TGTGCCAGCTCACCACCGACAGGGACAGAGACCCAGTACTTC.

The chain uses TRBV7-2 and TRBJ2-2; 11 positions agree with TRBD2. The length of the CDR3 is 15 residues. V gave up 4 bases and J gave up 5 bases; unmatched junction bases: 3. Germline values: CDR1 SGHTA, CDR2 FQGNSA. The CDR3 loop is CASSSASGRTGELFF. The CDR3 nucleotides are TGTGCCAGCAGCTCCGCTAGCGGGAGGACCGGGGAGCTGTTTTTT.

The genes are TRBV19 and TRBJ2-7; D is undetermined. The CDR3 consists of 13 residues. Germline V lookup: CDR1 LNHDA, CDR2 SQIVND (reference sequence). The V gene lost 4 bases and the J gene lost 4 bases, with 11 bases spanning the gap. The CDR3 loop is CASSNLGRYEQYF. CDR3 coding DNA: TGTGCCAGTAGTAATTTAGGGCGGTACGAGCAGTACTTC. Full variable domain (rest looked up from reference TRBV19 and TRBJ2-7): DGGITQSPKYLFRKEGQNVTLSCEQNLNHDAMYWYRQDPGQGLRLIYYSQIVNDFQKGDIAEGYSVSREKKESFPLTVTSAQKNPTAFYLCASSNLGRYEQYFGPGTRLTVT.

The chain joins TRBV5-1 to TRBJ2-3; TRBD2 agrees at 16 bases. Losses at the gene ends were 7 bases for V and 2 bases for J; bases not matched to a gene: 4. Germline V lookup: CDR1 SGHRS, CDR2 YFSETQ. This CDR3 is built from 16 residues. CDR3 amino acids: CASGGTSGRATDTQYF. The CDR3 DNA sequence: TGCGCCAGCGGAGGGACTAGCGGGAGGGCCACAGATACGCAGTATTTT.

The V and J genes are TRBV6-5 and TRBJ1-2; D unresolved. The length of the CDR3 is 15 residues. The V gene's germline CDR1 is MNHEY and CDR2 SVGAGI. The V end was cut by 0 bases, the J end by 2 bases, with 10 bases between. The CDR3 DNA reads TGTGCCAGCAGTTACTCCCTCCCGCGGAACTATGGCTACACCTTC. As protein: CASSYSLPRNYGYTF.

The J gene is TRBJ2-1, the V gene TRBV10-3; 9 bases map to TRBD1. This CDR3 contains 14 residues. V shed 6 bases, J shed 2 bases, and the junction held 2 bases outside the gene matches. CDR1 ENHRY and CDR2 SYGVKD come from the germline V gene. The CDR3 here is CAIRGQGTYNEQFF. Written as DNA, the CDR3 is TGTGCCATCAGAGGACAGGGGACCTACAATGAGCAGTTCTTC.

This clone was observed a single time. The V call is TRBV5-6, the J call TRBJ1-2; TRBD1 might be the D (5 bases). The CDR3 loop spans 14 amino acids. Germline V gene sequence: CDR1 SGHDT, CDR2 YYEEEE. Trimming took off 4 bases at V and 2 bases at J, with 12 bases between the two ends. CDR3 DNA: TGTGCCAGCAGCCTGGACACCCGCAACTATGGCTACACCTTC. It yields the protein CASSLDTRNYGYTF.

This chain uses TRBV24-1 with TRBJ2-7; weak D call: TRBD1 (6 bases). The germline V gene has CDR1 KGHDR and CDR2 SFDVKD. This CDR3 has 13 amino acids. V gave up 10 bases and J gave up 3 bases, with 15 bases separating them. DNA of the CDR3: TGTGCCACGTTCGGACAGCGGAGCTACGAGCAGTACTTC. Translation: CATFGQRSYEQYF.

The chain couples TRBV24-1 to TRBJ1-1; D may be TRBD1 (6 bases). Germline V gene lookup returns CDR1 KGHDR and CDR2 SFDVKD. CDR3 length: 13 amino acids. Trimming pared 8 bases from V and 1 base from J, leaving 10 bases between. CDR3 DNA: TGTGCCACCACGGGACAAGAGAACACTGAAGCTTTCTTT. Translation: CATTGQENTEAFF.

This chain links TRBV11-3 with TRBJ2-7; no clear D. Between the trimmed V and J ends, which lost 1 base and 4 bases, there was a span of 5 bases. The CDR3 covers 12 residues. Germline V CDR1 and CDR2: SGHNT, YENEEA. The CDR3 DNA follows: TGTGCCAGCAGCTTAGGGGAATACGAGCAGTACTTC. Encoded protein: CASSLGEYEQYF.

This clone was found once. This chain joins TRBV27 and TRBJ2-2; perhaps TRBD2 as D (6 bases). Germline V gene data show CDR1 as MNHEY and CDR2 as SMNVEV (reference sequence). The ends were cut back, 6 bases at V and 4 bases at J, with 21 bases in the middle. This CDR3 is built from 17 residues. DNA of the CDR3: TGTGCCAGCAGCTACCGCCAGGGCGGGATGGTCACCGGGGAGCTGTTTTTT. Translation: CASSYRQGGMVTGELFF.

This clone has a single count. The chain couples TRBV11-1 to TRBJ2-1, with D hard to call. V lost 5 bases and J 6 bases, leaving 11 bases between the germline ends. Germline CDR1 is SGHAT and CDR2 is FQDESV (reference sequence). The length of the CDR3 is 13 residues. CDR3 nucleotides: TGTGCCAGCAGCCCCCTGGTGGTCAATGAGCAGTTCTTC. Protein product: CASSPLVVNEQFF.

The chain links TRBV7-9 to TRBJ1-4; 7 nucleotides align to TRBD1. Losses at the gene ends were 7 bases for V and 5 bases for J; bases not matched to a gene: 7. The CDR3 extends over 14 amino acids. The germline V gene has CDR1 SEHNR and CDR2 FQNEAQ (reference sequence). CDR3 nucleotide sequence: TGTGCCAGCAAACAGGGGTCGGAAAATGAAAAACTGTTTTTT. This translates into CASKQGSENEKLFF.

The CDR3 DNA is TGTGCCAGCAAACGAACTAATGAAAAACTGTTTTTT. This sequence encodes CASKRTNEKLFF. This chain joins TRBV28 and TRBJ1-4; D unclear. V shed 7 bases and J shed 1 base, with 4 bases lying between them. The CDR3 extends over 12 amino acids. Germline CDR1 and CDR2: MDHEN and SYDVKM.

The rearrangement joins TRBV11-2 to TRBJ2-7, with D possibly matching TRBD2 (6 bases). The V and J ends lost 3 bases and 3 bases respectively, with 21 bases between them. The CDR3 extends over 17 amino acids. In germline, CDR1 is SGHAT, CDR2 FQNNGV. The CDR3 reads CASSFRSTGDLYYEQYF. The CDR3, as DNA: TGTGCCAGCAGCTTCCGGTCCACGGGGGACTTATACTACGAGCAGTACTTC. The entire variable domain, with the rest obtained from reference TRBV11-2 and TRBJ2-7, is as follows: EAGVAQSPRYKIIEKRQSVAFWCNPISGHATLYWYQQILGQGPKLLIQFQNNGVVDDSQLPKDRFSAERLKGVDSTLKIQPAKLEDSAVYLCASSFRSTGDLYYEQYFGPGTRLTVT.

This clone was seen just once. This chain links TRBV18 with TRBJ1-1; unclear D gene. The CDR3 runs 12 residues. V lost 3 bases, J lost 7 bases, and 9 bases lay in between. Germline CDR1 and CDR2: KGHSH and LQKENI. In DNA, the CDR3 is TGTGCCAGCTCACCGGCGGCGGGTGAAGCTTTCTTT. As protein: CASSPAAGEAFF.

The rearrangement links TRBV7-9 to TRBJ1-4, with D possibly being TRBD1 (6 bases). The germline V and J ends were trimmed by 1 base and 4 bases, with 16 bases remaining between them. Germline loops: CDR1 SEHNR, CDR2 FQNEAQ (reference sequence). The CDR3 contains 17 residues. Written as DNA, the CDR3 is TGTGCCAGCAGCTTAGTAGCGTGGACAGCTTTTAATGAAAAACTGTTTTTT. Amino acid sequence: CASSLVAWTAFNEKLFF.